This T cell receptor (beta chain) was captured in a study of T cells after somatic rescue of genetic block. Trimming took 4 bases from V and 4 from J; bases not matched to a gene: 0. The CDR3 covers 11 residues. Per the germline V gene, CDR1 is DFQATT and CDR2 is SNEGSKA (reference sequence). Some clones are missing from TCRdb's copy, which holds only in-frame ones; the method was immunoSEQ multiplex PCR. The sample holds 65,000 to 70,000 clones, under 95% seen once. Sequenced: peripheral blood mononuclear cells (PBMCs). The chain uses TRBV20-1 and TRBJ1-1, with 7 bases aligning to TRBD1. The clonotype was recovered from a man aged 40-55 years. The CDR3 sequence: CSATGGTEAFF. In nucleotides, the CDR3 is TGCAGTGCTACAGGGGGCACTGAAGCTTTCTTT.